This T cell receptor beta chain was captured in a study of CD8+ T cells in alopecia areata. Background on the study: Treated patients received oral tofacitinib, 5 to 10 mg twice daily. The study's findings and limits: The study also sequences resident alphabeta T cells of normal skin in scalp samples. Clonality was higher in lesional than normal scalp, especially in alopecia totalis/universalis.

Those with alopecia areata gave lesional scalp punch biopsies and peripheral blood. Turning to this clone: No antigen is known for it.

This CDR3 has 15 amino acids. Trimming took off 1 base at V and 7 bases at J, with 14 bases between the two ends. Germline V gene lookup returns CDR1 SNHLY and CDR2 FYNNEI. RNA was isolated and reverse transcribed to cDNA, the sequencing template. The protocol was immunoSEQ multiplex PCR, while the TCRdb copy is restricted to in-frame clones and leaves out a portion. The top ten hold 20% to 25% of the sample, which has roughly 12,000 clones, around three fifths seen once. V is TRBV2 and J is TRBJ2-1; a weak D match, TRBD2 (5 bases). This clonotype was sampled from a human donor with alopecia areata. The sequencing input was skin. The CDR3 sequence: CASSEGGSRANEQFF. CDR3 in DNA: TGTGCCAGCAGTGAAGGTGGGAGCAGAGCAAATGAGCAGTTCTTC.